A selection of T cell receptor beta chains follows, all from one sample in a study of blood T cell repertoires in COVID-19. Generated by immunoSEQ multiplex PCR, the TCRdb table keeps only in-frame clones and is missing some. This table has about 150,000 clones, more than 75% appearing once. Sequencing was performed on peripheral blood. The receptors here all came from an older man with acute or convalescent COVID-19. Each CDR3 is given with its conserved first and last residue. A D gene is named only where the DNA matches it firmly. The size field is filled for only some rows; it gives once, few, many or a size class.

clone size,V gene,J gene,D gene,CDR3 protein,CDR3 DNA
-,TRBV21-1,TRBJ2-3,-,CASSNAAGGTDTQYF,TGTGCCAGCAGCAATGCGGCGGGAGGGACAGATACGCAGTATTTT
-,TRBV24-1,TRBJ1-1,-,CATSQGSNTEAFF,TGTGCCACCTCCCAGGGTTCGAACACTGAAGCTTTCTTT
few,TRBV19,TRBJ1-1,TRBD1,CASLGQVNTEAFF,TGTGCCAGCCTGGGACAGGTTAACACTGAAGCTTTCTTT
once,TRBV19,TRBJ2-7,TRBD1,CASSTRSRDRPYEQYF,TGTGCCAGTAGTACAAGATCTCGGGACAGGCCTTACGAGCAGTACTTC
-,TRBV11-2,TRBJ2-7,-,CASSLGSQSAVYEQYF,TGTGCCAGCAGCTTGGGGTCTCAGTCAGCGGTCTACGAGCAGTACTTC
-,TRBV5-1,TRBJ1-2,TRBD1,CASSTGQGYGYTF,TGCGCCAGCAGCACTGGACAGGGCTATGGCTACACCTTC
-,TRBV2,TRBJ1-1,-,CASSAVHLNTEAFF,TGTGCCAGCAGTGCTGTACACCTGAACACTGAAGCTTTCTTT
once,TRBV19,TRBJ1-5,-,CASSIKWTVSNQPQHF,TGTGCCAGTAGTATAAAATGGACAGTTAGCAATCAGCCCCAGCATTTT
few,TRBV3-1/TRBV3-2,TRBJ2-7,-,CASRLSGSSYEQYF,TGTGCCAGCAGGTTAAGCGGAAGTTCCTACGAGCAGTACTTC
-,TRBV18,TRBJ2-7,TRBD2,CASSPPQSGRVPLTYEQYF,TGTGCCAGCTCACCCCCCCAAAGCGGGAGGGTCCCCTTGACCTACGAGCAGTACTTC
-,TRBV12-3/TRBV12-4,TRBJ1-1,-,CASSFGPNTEAFF,TGTGCCAGCAGTTTTGGGCCGAACACTGAAGCTTTCTTT
-,TRBV18,TRBJ2-5,-,CASSPPGRGQETQYF,TGTGCCAGCTCACCACCGGGAAGGGGTCAAGAGACCCAGTACTTC